Listed here are 18 T cell receptor beta chains from one sample, sequenced in a study of blood T cell repertoires in COVID-19. Sequencing used immunoSEQ multiplex PCR; TCRdb keeps in-frame clones, though not all of them. The sample holds around 170,000 clones, around 83% seen once. Sequencing was carried out using peripheral blood. These receptors were taken from a woman aged 40-49 years with acute or convalescent COVID-19.

This clone was seen a handful of times. The gene calls are TRBV13 and TRBJ1-2; D uncertain. The CDR3 is 18 amino acids. Germline V gene lookup returns CDR1 PRHDT and CDR2 FYEKMQ (reference sequence). The V end lost 4 bases, the J end lost 2 bases, and 23 bases lay between the germline ends. The CDR3, as DNA: TGTGCCAGCAGCTCTCAGTCACTCCTAGGTCTACACAACTATGGCTACACCTTC. This translates into CASSSQSLLGLHNYGYTF.

The chain links TRBV30 to TRBJ1-3, with a weak D call TRBD1 (5 bases). The CDR3 contains 12 residues. Germline CDR1 GTSNPN, CDR2 SVGIG (reference sequence). This CDR3 reads CAQVGARYTIYF. The CDR3 DNA reads TGTGCACAGGTAGGGGCTCGCTACACCATATATTTT.

The chain recombines TRBV5-6 with TRBJ2-7, with 8 positions matching TRBD2. The CDR3 has 15 amino acids. Germline CDR1 reads SGHDT; CDR2 reads YYEEEE. V shed 1 base and J 7 bases; nucleotides not matched to a gene: 10. The DNA of the CDR3 is TGTGCCAGCAGCTTGCGGGGGGGTGGACTAAGAGAGCAGTACTTC. This gives the protein CASSLRGGGLREQYF.

This chain joins TRBV6-5 and TRBJ2-2; 7 nucleotides line up with TRBD2. The V gene end was trimmed by 6 bases and the J gene end by 7 bases; junction bases not matched to a gene: 8. Germline V gene data show CDR1 as MNHEY and CDR2 as SVGAGI. CDR3 length: 14 amino acids. The CDR3 region has the DNA TGTGCCAGCAGCCGGGACTCGGGGGGCGGGGAGCTGTTTTTT. This translates into CASSRDSGGGELFF.

The rearrangement uses TRBV12-3 or TRBV12-4 and TRBJ1-4; D gene uncertain. Between the trimmed V and J ends, which lost 6 bases and 4 bases, there was a span of 3 bases. The CDR3 contains 11 residues. The CDR3 protein is CASRYNEKLFF. The CDR3 DNA follows: TGTGCCAGCAGGTATAATGAAAAACTGTTTTTT.

The rearrangement uses TRBV6-4 and TRBJ2-1; a possible D gene is TRBD2 (6 bases). Germline values: CDR1 MRHNA, CDR2 SNTAGT. The CDR3 is 16 amino acids. Trimming took off 1 base at V and 6 bases at J, with 16 bases between the two ends. The CDR3 sequence: CASSDWSGRTPNEQFF. The DNA of the CDR3 is TGTGCCAGCAGTGACTGGAGCGGGCGAACCCCCAATGAGCAGTTCTTC.

This clone was seen just once. The chain links TRBV27 to TRBJ2-7, with 9 positions matching TRBD2. From germline, CDR1 is MNHEY and CDR2 SMNVEV (reference sequence). CDR3 length equals 18 residues. J was trimmed by 2 bases and V by 6 bases; bases with no gene match: 17. CDR3 sequence reads: CASSYSFGVAGGTYEQYF. The CDR3 coding sequence is TGTGCCAGCAGCTATTCCTTCGGGGTTGCGGGAGGGACCTACGAGCAGTACTTC.

The chain links TRBV6-5 to TRBJ1-1; 11 nucleotides match TRBD1. V was pared by 6 bases and J by 7 bases, with 7 bases of the junction left unmatched. Germline V gives CDR1 MNHEY, CDR2 SVGAGI. The CDR3 sequence is 14 residues long. CDR3 coding DNA: TGTGCCAGCAGGGACAGGGGGCAGTCCTTTGAAGCTTTCTTT. Protein sequence: CASRDRGQSFEAFF.

This clone was seen a few times. The chain uses TRBV10-3 and TRBJ2-2; D ambiguous. This CDR3 has 15 amino acids. V dropped 4 bases and J dropped 4 bases, with 13 bases sitting between them. Per germline, CDR1 ENHRY and CDR2 SYGVKD. The CDR3 nucleotides read TGTGCCATCAGTGTGGGCACAACGTTCACCGGGGAGCTGTTTTTT. It yields the protein CAISVGTTFTGELFF.

This chain connects TRBV5-8 to TRBJ2-2; the match to TRBD1 covers 7 bases. Germline CDR1 SGHTS, CDR2 YDEGEE. V was clipped by 4 bases and J by 3 bases; unmatched bases: 9. This CDR3 spans 16 amino acids. CDR3 region: CASSLPDRVDTGELFF. The DNA of the CDR3 is TGTGCCAGCAGCCTACCCGACAGGGTCGACACCGGGGAGCTGTTTTTT.

This clone was detected only a few times. The chain couples TRBV5-6 to TRBJ1-2; D gene uncertain. Trimming pared 0 bases from V and 0 bases from J, leaving 3 bases between. CDR1 is SGHDT, CDR2 YYEEEE, per germline. This CDR3 contains 13 residues. The CDR3 reads CASSLAANYGYTF. CDR3 DNA: TGTGCCAGCAGCTTGGCTGCTAACTATGGCTACACCTTC.

The CDR3 DNA follows: TGCGCCAGCAGCCCACAGGGGGCTAATGGCTACACCTTC. Protein product: CASSPQGANGYTF. The rearrangement links TRBV5-1 to TRBJ1-2; TRBD1 aligns across 9 bases. CDR1 is SGHRS and CDR2 is YFSETQ in the germline V gene. There are 13 residues in the CDR3. V gave up 4 bases and J gave up 6 bases; unmatched junction bases: 4.

The rearrangement uses TRBV30 and TRBJ2-6; the D is unclear. This CDR3 contains 16 residues. Looked up from germline, CDR1 is GTSNPN and CDR2 is SVGIG (reference sequence). Trimming left V 6 bases short and J 0 bases short, with 15 bases between. The CDR3 DNA sequence: TGTGCCTGTTTAGACATCTTTCTCTCTGGGGCCAACGTCCTGACTTTC. Its translation is CACLDIFLSGANVLTF. The full variable domain, completed using reference TRBV30 and TRBJ2-6, is SQTIHQWPATLVQPVGSPLSLECTVEGTSNPNLYWYRQAAGRGLQLLFYSVGIGQISSEVPQNLSASRPQDRQFILSSKKLLLSDSGFYLCACLDIFLSGANVLTFGAGSRLTVL.

The V call is TRBV29-1, the J call TRBJ2-7; 8 nucleotides align to TRBD2. CDR1 SQVTM and CDR2 ANQGSEA come from the germline V gene. V was clipped by 7 bases and J by 3 bases; unmatched bases: 11. The CDR3 contains 14 residues. The CDR3 nucleotides read TGCAGCGCATCGGGAGGGGCGTCGGGCTACGAGCAGTACTTC. Translation gives CSASGGASGYEQYF.

The chain joins TRBV28 to TRBJ2-3; perhaps TRBD1 as D (6 bases). Looked up from germline, CDR1 is MDHEN and CDR2 is SYDVKM. The CDR3 runs to 16 residues. With 9 bases removed from V and 0 bases from J, the gap between germline ends came to 19 bases. The CDR3 sequence is CASAIPRGTSTDTQYF. Here the CDR3 DNA reads TGTGCCAGTGCCATCCCCAGGGGCACTAGCACAGATACGCAGTATTTT.

This chain connects TRBV30 to TRBJ1-5; D possibly corresponds to TRBD1 (6 bases). The ends were cut back, 0 bases at V and 3 bases at J, with 15 bases in the middle. Per the germline V gene, CDR1 is GTSNPN and CDR2 is SVGIG (reference sequence). This CDR3 spans 16 amino acids. Here the CDR3 reads CAWSVGGANINQPQHF. CDR3 coding DNA: TGTGCCTGGAGTGTAGGGGGAGCTAACATCAATCAGCCCCAGCATTTT.

This chain connects TRBV18 to TRBJ1-5, with TRBD1 identical over 9 bases. The germline V gene has CDR1 KGHSH and CDR2 LQKENI. With 0 bases clipped from V and 7 bases from J, the junction kept 7 bases outside the gene matches. The CDR3 is 16 residues long. The CDR3 sequence is CASSPPGQGIGQPQHF. CDR3 nucleotide sequence: TGTGCCAGCTCACCACCGGGACAGGGTATCGGACAGCCCCAGCATTTT.

The chain couples TRBV18 to TRBJ1-4; D gene ambiguous. Trimming shortened V by 2 bases and J by 0 bases, and 7 bases separated the two germline ends. The CDR3 sequence is 15 residues long. Germline values: CDR1 KGHSH, CDR2 LQKENI. CDR3 DNA sequence: TGTGCCAGCTCACCAGCCGGTACAACTAATGAAAAACTGTTTTTT. Translating gives CASSPAGTTNEKLFF.